This T cell receptor beta chain appears in the sequencing data of a study of vaccination and CD4 T cells after COVID-19. Study conclusions and caveats: The median number of SARS-CoV-2-reactive clonotypes increased from roughly 19 to 38, a change that did not reach significance. Detection of a median roughly 83% of reactive clones in convalescent patients was confined to the period after vaccination.

Stated treatment: approximately nine-day PBMC culture with coronavirus spike peptide pools or control peptides (ViraFEST assay). Remarks on this clonotype: The antigen is undetermined.

This CDR3 has 16 amino acids. Germline V gene data show CDR1 as SGHRS and CDR2 as YFSETQ. Trimming left V 0 bases short and J 1 base short, with 11 bases between. Oncomine TCR Beta short-read sequencing was applied to DNA from cultured CD4+ T cells. TCRdb re-called the PCR reads through MiXCR, storing one row per CDR3 protein. The profile shows around 13,000 distinct CDR3 sequences, more than 20% of them singletons. V gene TRBV5-1 combines with J gene TRBJ2-4, with a tentative D call TRBD1 (6 bases). The receptor was derived from a human donor with COVID-19. The sequenced sample consisted of cultured CD4+ T cells from blood. Written as DNA, the CDR3 is TGCGCCAGCAGCTTGGAAGGGGGTATGGCCAAAAACATTCAGTACTTC. Translation gives CASSLEGGMAKNIQYF.